This T cell receptor (beta chain) originates from a study of blood T cell repertoires in COVID-19. Whole-study context: Samples taken during acute and convalescent COVID-19 were collected in the United States, Italy and Spain.

This table comes from immunoSEQ multiplex PCR, and its TCRdb copy is limited to in-frame clones, with some not included. The repertoire consists of approximately 300,000 clones, with about 82% occurring once and the leading ten covering around 1.5%. V lost 4 bases to trimming and J lost 4 bases, with 12 bases between them. The CDR3 totals 13 residues. Germline loops: CDR1 SGHDT, CDR2 YYEEEE. The rearrangement joins TRBV5-6 to TRBJ2-7; D might be TRBD2 (6 bases). Sequencing was done on a sample of peripheral blood. This clonotype was sampled from a woman aged 50 to 65 with acute or convalescent COVID-19. The CDR3 nucleotides are TGTGCCAGCAGCCGGGGGAGCACGTACGAGCAGTACTTC. It is translated as CASSRGSTYEQYF.